This T cell receptor (beta chain) was documented in a study of molecular identifiers for immune sequencing clone quantification. Study findings and constraints: One million naive cells reportedly did not prevent detection of spiked Jurkat TCR RNA from one cell. Clone sizes could be underestimated for highly expanded clones when identical TCR molecules share a barcode.

As previously described, bulk TCR libraries were made using listed TCR primers. In TCRdb, the PCR reads were re-called with MiXCR into one record per CDR3 protein. The data contain around 460,000 distinct CDR3 sequences, over 20% of them seen just once; the ten biggest clones take up more than 0.8%. Concerning this clonotype itself: Its antigen is unidentified.

The CDR3 is made up of 12 amino acids. V was shortened by 6 bases and J by 3 bases, with 9 bases between the two germline ends. CDR1 MDHEN and CDR2 SYDVKM come from the germline V gene. Sorting defined naive CD8 T cells as CD8+CD4-CCR7+CD45RA+. The V and J genes are TRBV28 and TRBJ2-7, with D uncertain. The TCR comes from a human donor in good health. Some libraries in this study had Jurkat cell RNA spiked in. The sample consisted of naive CD8+ T cells from blood, with Jurkat cell RNA spiked in. Subset described: FACS-sorted CD8+CD4-CCR7+CD45RA+ naive T cells. CDR3 sequence reads: CASSRTYYEQYF. The DNA for the CDR3 is TGTGCCAGCAGCCGCACCTACTACGAGCAGTACTTC.